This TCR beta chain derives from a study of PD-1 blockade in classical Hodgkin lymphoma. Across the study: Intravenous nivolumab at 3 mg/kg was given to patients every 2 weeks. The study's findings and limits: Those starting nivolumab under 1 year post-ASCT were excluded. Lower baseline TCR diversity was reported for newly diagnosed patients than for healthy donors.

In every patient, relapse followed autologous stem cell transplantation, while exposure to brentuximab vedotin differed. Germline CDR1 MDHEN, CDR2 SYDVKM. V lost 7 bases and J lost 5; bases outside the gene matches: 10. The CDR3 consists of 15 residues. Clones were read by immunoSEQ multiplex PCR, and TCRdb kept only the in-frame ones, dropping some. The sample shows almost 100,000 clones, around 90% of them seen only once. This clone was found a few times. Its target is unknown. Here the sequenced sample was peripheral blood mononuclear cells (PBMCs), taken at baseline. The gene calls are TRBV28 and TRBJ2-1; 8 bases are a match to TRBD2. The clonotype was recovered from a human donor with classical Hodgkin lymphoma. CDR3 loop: CASILAGTRNNEQFF. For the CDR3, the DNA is TGTGCCAGCATCTTGGCCGGGACTAGGAACAATGAGCAGTTCTTC. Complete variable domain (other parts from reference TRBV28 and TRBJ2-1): DVKVTQSSRYLVKRTGEKVFLECVQDMDHENMFWYRQDPGLGLRLIYFSYDVKMKEKGDIPEGYSVSREKKERFSLILESASTNQTSMYLCASILAGTRNNEQFFGPGTRLTVL.